The rows below give T cell receptor beta chains drawn from one sample of a study of blood T cell repertoires in COVID-19. Assay used: immunoSEQ multiplex PCR; TCRdb lists only in-frame clones, some missing. The table includes over 300,000 clones, 85% to 90% detected once. The sequencing input was PBMCs or T cells enriched from blood (not recorded which). These receptors came from a young woman who had recovered from COVID-19. CDR3s include the opening cysteine and the closing phenylalanine or tryptophan. A D gene is named only where the DNA matches it firmly. Clone sizes are given selectively: once, few, many, or a class where the clone is expanded.

d_call	clone_size	v_call	j_call	cdr3_aa	cdr3_nt
.	once	TRBV18	TRBJ1-5	CASSLDRRNNQPQHF	TGTGCCAGCTCACTAGACAGACGCAACAATCAGCCCCAGCATTTT
TRBD1	.	TRBV28	TRBJ2-3	CASSSGTGFLSTDTQYF	TGTGCCAGCAGTTCCGGGACAGGGTTCCTAAGCACAGATACGCAGTATTTT
.	.	TRBV6-5	TRBJ1-5	CASSYSKGWNQPQHF	TGTGCCAGCAGTTACTCGAAGGGGTGGAATCAGCCCCAGCATTTT
TRBD1	once	TRBV18	TRBJ1-1	CASSPSGGLRTEAFF	TGTGCCAGCTCACCCTCAGGGGGCTTGAGAACTGAAGCTTTCTTT
TRBD1	.	TRBV10-3	TRBJ2-7	CAISEFAGGDGEQYF	TGTGCCATCAGTGAGTTTGCAGGGGGCGACGGCGAGCAGTACTTC
.	.	TRBV5-1	TRBJ1-2	CASREAYRSGGYTF	TGCGCCAGCCGAGAAGCCTACAGGTCTGGAGGCTACACCTTC
TRBD1	.	TRBV5-1	TRBJ1-2	CASTRGDRVGGYTF	TGCGCCAGCACCCGAGGGGACAGGGTTGGTGGCTACACCTTC
TRBD1	.	TRBV19	TRBJ1-5	CASGGDSAYQPQHF	TGTGCCAGTGGTGGGGACAGCGCATATCAGCCCCAGCATTTT
.	once	TRBV24-1	TRBJ1-1	CATSDLQVVDEAFF	TGTGCCACCAGTGATTTGCAGGTCGTCGATGAAGCTTTCTTT
.	once	TRBV6-1	TRBJ2-7	CASSESGIGSYEQYF	TGTGCCAGCAGTGAATCCGGTATCGGTTCTTACGAGCAGTACTTC
.	.	TRBV7-8	TRBJ1-3	CASSLARGEWNSGNTIYF	TGTGCCAGCAGCTTAGCGCGGGGGGAGTGGAACTCTGGAAACACCATATATTTT
TRBD2	few	TRBV3-1/TRBV3-2	TRBJ2-3	CASSPGLAASTDTQYF	TGTGCCAGCAGCCCTGGACTAGCGGCGAGCACAGATACGCAGTATTTT
TRBD1	once	TRBV18	TRBJ1-1	CASSPNTGGIVEAFF	TGTGCCAGCTCACCGAATACAGGGGGCATAGTCGAAGCTTTCTTT
.	.	TRBV6-5	TRBJ1-2	CATNGGGNYGYTF	TGTGCCACCAACGGAGGTGGAAACTATGGCTACACCTTC
.	.	TRBV21-1	TRBJ1-5	CASSSDRGNQPQHF	TGTGCCAGCAGCTCCGACAGGGGCAATCAGCCCCAGCATTTT
.	.	TRBV28	TRBJ1-4	CASTPGGSNNEKLFF	TGTGCCAGCACCCCCGGGGGGTCGAATAATGAAAAACTGTTTTTT
TRBD1	once	TRBV27	TRBJ1-4	CASSSHDRDTNEKLFF	TGTGCCAGCAGTTCTCACGACAGGGACACTAATGAAAAACTGTTTTTT
TRBD2	.	TRBV4-1	TRBJ2-7	CASSQEPTGLAGGPRGQYF	TGCGCCAGCAGCCAGGAACCTACGGGACTAGCGGGAGGCCCTAGAGGGCAGTACTTC
.	.	TRBV7-6	TRBJ1-6	CASSLGAGRDSPLHF	TGTGCCAGCAGCTTAGGAGCGGGCCGCGATTCACCCCTCCACTTT
TRBD1	.	TRBV2	TRBJ1-4	CASSGQGGEKLFF	TGTGCCAGCAGTGGACAGGGTGGTGAAAAACTGTTTTTT
.	.	TRBV6-5	TRBJ1-2	CASSPSGGYGYTF	TGTGCCAGCAGCCCCTCCGGCGGCTATGGCTACACCTTC
TRBD1	.	TRBV6-5	TRBJ1-1	CASRGDRATEAFF	TGTGCCAGCCGCGGGGACAGGGCCACTGAAGCTTTCTTT
TRBD2	.	TRBV10-2	TRBJ2-3	CASSESIVLAGTDTQYF	TGCGCCAGCAGTGAGTCGATAGTACTAGCGGGGACAGATACGCAGTATTTT
.	.	TRBV14	TRBJ2-3	CASSRKNREDTQYF	TGTGCCAGCAGCCGCAAAAACAGGGAAGATACGCAGTATTTT
.	.	TRBV6-5	TRBJ1-1	CASRRQTMNTEAFF	TGTGCCAGCAGAAGACAGACAATGAACACTGAAGCTTTCTTT
TRBD2	.	TRBV2	TRBJ2-5	CANQRGEQETQYF	TGTGCCAACCAGCGGGGGGAACAAGAGACCCAGTACTTC
TRBD1	.	TRBV4-1	TRBJ1-3	CASSQGTGNIYTIYF	TGCGCCAGCAGCCAGGGGACAGGGAATATTTACACCATATATTTT
.	.	TRBV5-1	TRBJ1-1	CASSPSQGLNTEAFF	TGCGCCAGCAGCCCAAGTCAGGGATTGAACACTGAAGCTTTCTTT
.	.	TRBV30	TRBJ1-5	CAWSWTANQPQHF	TGTGCCTGGAGTTGGACAGCCAATCAGCCCCAGCATTTT
.	once	TRBV7-9	TRBJ1-6	CASSSTGFGNSPLHF	TGTGCCAGCAGCTCAACAGGGTTTGGCAATTCACCCCTCCACTTT
.	once	TRBV4-1	TRBJ1-5	CASSQGLGSQPQHF	TGCGCCAGCAGCCAAGGGTTAGGGAGCCAGCCCCAGCATTTT
.	.	TRBV29-1	TRBJ1-3	CSVTHYSLLSGNTIYF	TGCAGCGTCACCCACTATTCCTTATTATCTGGAAACACCATATATTTT
.	few	TRBV12-3/TRBV12-4	TRBJ1-6	CASSLGVPSALHF	TGTGCCAGCAGCCTCGGGGTGCCTTCAGCCCTCCACTTT
TRBD1	.	TRBV7-9	TRBJ2-7	CASSPQTGVPRYEQYF	TGTGCCAGCAGCCCACAAACAGGGGTACCCCGCTACGAGCAGTACTTC
.	.	TRBV7-2	TRBJ2-2	CASSLAGAFTGELFF	TGTGCCAGCAGCTTAGCGGGGGCCTTCACCGGGGAGCTGTTTTTT
.	.	TRBV7-3	TRBJ1-5	CASSLRGQPQHF	TGTGCCAGCAGCTTAAGAGGTCAGCCCCAGCATTTT
.	.	TRBV28	TRBJ2-7	CASSQGGGWPPEQYF	TGTGCCAGCAGCCAAGGGGGGGGCTGGCCTCCGGAGCAGTACTTC
.	.	TRBV5-1	TRBJ1-1	CASRAGLGTEAFF	TGCGCCAGCAGGGCAGGTCTTGGCACTGAAGCTTTCTTT
.	.	TRBV11-3	TRBJ2-3	CASSSMAGGDTQYF	TGTGCCAGCAGCTCGATGGCAGGGGGGGATACGCAGTATTTT
.	once	TRBV4-1	TRBJ2-4	CASSQEGGGIGSKNIQYF	TGCGCCAGCAGCCAAGAAGGGGGCGGGATCGGGTCCAAAAACATTCAGTACTTC
.	.	TRBV6-1	TRBJ1-2	CASSENSYGYTF	TGTGCCAGCAGTGAAAACAGCTATGGCTACACCTTC
.	few	TRBV5-1	TRBJ1-3	CASSLDGGTGNTIYF	TGCGCCAGCAGCTTGGATGGGGGGACTGGAAACACCATATATTTT
TRBD1	.	TRBV5-1	TRBJ2-7	CASSWTGGLYEQYF	TGCGCCAGCAGCTGGACAGGGGGCCTCTACGAGCAGTACTTC
.	.	TRBV7-9	TRBJ1-2	CASSLNWAGYTF	TGTGCCAGCAGCTTAAATTGGGCTGGCTACACCTTC
TRBD1	.	TRBV5-1	TRBJ2-5	CASSLGGQGLETQYF	TGCGCCAGCAGCTTGGGGGGACAGGGTTTGGAGACCCAGTACTTC
.	.	TRBV19	TRBJ1-3	CASSIAGGNTIYF	TGTGCCAGTAGTATTGCAGGGGGAAACACCATATATTTT
.	.	TRBV18	TRBJ1-1	CASSPPSTASEAFF	TGTGCCAGCTCACCACCTTCCACCGCCAGTGAAGCTTTCTTT
.	.	TRBV5-4	TRBJ1-1	CASSSGTPGGGTEAFF	TGTGCCAGCAGCTCCGGGACTCCCGGGGGTGGCACTGAAGCTTTCTTT
.	.	TRBV28	TRBJ1-3	CASSLYRQNTIYF	TGTGCCAGCAGTTTATACAGGCAAAACACCATATATTTT
TRBD1	once	TRBV5-4	TRBJ2-7	CASSSGQGLEQYF	TGTGCCAGCAGCTCAGGACAGGGCCTAGAGCAGTACTTC
TRBD2	.	TRBV18	TRBJ2-1	CASSPGTSGYNEQFF	TGTGCCAGCTCACCTGGGACTAGCGGCTACAATGAGCAGTTCTTC
.	.	TRBV28	TRBJ1-3	CASSLRGSRNTIYF	TGTGCCAGCAGTTTACGGGGATCCAGAAACACCATATATTTT
TRBD2	.	TRBV7-9	TRBJ2-7	CASSLRTSGTPYEQYF	TGTGCCAGCAGCTTGAGGACTAGCGGGACACCCTACGAGCAGTACTTC
TRBD1	.	TRBV29-1	TRBJ2-7	CSVDPGQGFYEQYF	TGCAGCGTCGACCCGGGACAGGGTTTCTACGAGCAGTACTTC
.	.	TRBV24-1	TRBJ2-3	CATRGARGHTDTQYF	TGTGCCACCAGAGGTGCGCGGGGGCACACAGATACGCAGTATTTT
TRBD1	.	TRBV9	TRBJ2-7	CASNTPGQGNEQYF	TGTGCCAGCAACACACCGGGACAGGGGAACGAGCAGTACTTC
TRBD1	.	TRBV28	TRBJ2-7	CASSRQGYSYEQYF	TGTGCCAGCAGTCGACAGGGGTACTCCTACGAGCAGTACTTC
.	.	TRBV6-2/TRBV6-3	TRBJ2-5	CASSPEETQYF	TGTGCCAGCAGCCCCGAAGAGACCCAGTACTTC
.	.	TRBV9	TRBJ1-3	CASSVGNSFSGNTIYF	TGTGCCAGCAGCGTAGGTAACAGCTTCTCTGGAAACACCATATATTTT